Below are 24 T cell receptor beta chains sequenced from a single sample in a study of blood T cell repertoires in COVID-19. Measured with immunoSEQ multiplex PCR; TCRdb has only the in-frame clones, and not every one. The repertoire holds about 120,000 clones, with approximately 90% as singletons. The specimen was peripheral blood. These receptors were taken from a man in his 70s with active or convalescent COVID-19.

J is TRBJ2-3 and V is TRBV5-6; 8 bases agree with TRBD1. The CDR3 runs 15 residues. Losses at the gene ends were 1 base for V and 2 bases for J; bases not matched to a gene: 3. The germline CDR1 and CDR2 sequences are SGHDT and YYEEEE. CDR3 sequence (DNA): TGTGCCAGCAGCTTGTCAGGGGGCCCCACAGATACGCAGTATTTT. Its translation: CASSLSGGPTDTQYF.

In DNA form, the CDR3 reads TGTGCCAGCAGCTTAGGGGGGACAGGGCGGAGTGAAAAACTGTTTTTT. It specifies CASSLGGTGRSEKLFF. V and J are TRBV7-9 and TRBJ1-4, with 9 bases that match TRBD1. Germline values: CDR1 SEHNR, CDR2 FQNEAQ (reference sequence). After removal of 1 base from V and 7 bases from J, the junction contained 7 bases not matched to a gene. The CDR3 length is 16 residues.

The chain has TRBV27 and TRBJ2-7; 10 bases fit TRBD2. There are 14 residues in the CDR3. V was clipped by 7 bases and J by 7 bases; unmatched bases: 10. The V gene's germline CDR1 is MNHEY and CDR2 SMNVEV (reference sequence). CDR3 nucleotide sequence: TGTGCCAGCACCCCCCTAGCGGGAGTAGGTGAGCAGTACTTC. It codes for CASTPLAGVGEQYF.

This chain links TRBV7-6 with TRBJ2-3, with 7 positions matching TRBD2. V lost 5 bases, J lost 4 bases, and 9 bases stayed unmatched. CDR3 length equals 15 residues. The germline CDR1 and CDR2 sequences are SGHVS and FNYEAQ. CDR3 coding DNA: TGTGCCAGCAGCAGTAGCGGGTCGGGGGCAGATACGCAGTATTTT. It encodes CASSSSGSGADTQYF. The full variable domain, its missing parts supplied by reference TRBV7-6 and TRBJ2-3, is GAGVSQSPRYKVTKRGQDVALRCDPISGHVSLYWYRQALGQGPEFLTYFNYEAQQDKSGLPNDRFSAERPEGSISTLTIQRTEQRDSAMYRCASSSSGSGADTQYFGPGTRLTVL.

The rearrangement joins TRBV18 to TRBJ2-3, with D perhaps TRBD2 (6 bases). There are 14 residues in the CDR3. Germline assignment: CDR1 KGHSH and CDR2 LQKENI. Trimming left V 3 bases short and J 2 bases short, with 9 bases between. The CDR3 sequence: CASSPGGVTDTQYF. The DNA for the CDR3 is TGTGCCAGCTCACCCGGGGGAGTCACAGATACGCAGTATTTT.

The V call is TRBV28, the J call TRBJ1-5; unclear D gene. Per germline, CDR1 MDHEN and CDR2 SYDVKM. CDR3 length equals 14 residues. Trimming shortened V by 6 bases and J by 3 bases, and 12 bases separated the two germline ends. The CDR3 protein is CASSINSFNQPQHF. The CDR3 nucleotides are TGTGCCAGCAGCATTAACAGTTTCAATCAGCCCCAGCATTTT.

This chain links TRBV9 with TRBJ1-5; D may be TRBD1 (5 bases). V was cut by 2 bases and J by 4 bases, with 7 bases left in between. This CDR3 region has 13 residues. CDR1 and CDR2 from the germline V gene are SGDLS and YYNGEE. CDR3 amino acids: CASSVSGNQPQHF. The CDR3 DNA reads TGTGCCAGCAGCGTGTCAGGGAATCAGCCCCAGCATTTT.

This clone has more than one count but fewer than ten. This chain connects TRBV27 to TRBJ1-5; a possible D gene is TRBD1 (6 bases). V dropped 6 bases and J dropped 6 bases, with 18 bases sitting between them. The germline V gene has CDR1 MNHEY and CDR2 SMNVEV (reference sequence). The CDR3 loop spans 15 amino acids. CDR3 nucleotide sequence: TGTGCCAGCAGCCCCGGGGAGGGGGGCTTTCAGCCCCAGCATTTT. It specifies CASSPGEGGFQPQHF.

The gene calls are TRBV7-8 and TRBJ2-3; 8 nucleotides line up with TRBD2. CDR1 SGHVS and CDR2 FQNEAQ come from the germline V gene. J lost 1 base, V lost 1 base, and 7 bases had no gene match. This CDR3 contains 17 residues. In DNA, the CDR3 is TGTGCCAGCAGCTTAGACGGGAGGGCCCTCGGCACAGATACGCAGTATTTT. Protein product: CASSLDGRALGTDTQYF.

V and J are TRBV6-6 and TRBJ1-2; D remains ambiguous. Germline lookup yields CDR1 MNHNY and CDR2 SVGAGI (reference sequence). Trimming left V 3 bases short and J 1 base short, with 9 bases between. The CDR3 consists of 14 residues. CDR3 bases: TGTGCCAGCAGTTATGGGTCGGGTAACTATGGCTACACCTTC. It codes for CASSYGSGNYGYTF.

This chain links TRBV5-4 with TRBJ2-7, with D possibly being TRBD2 (7 bases). The CDR3 runs 14 residues. V lost 2 bases to trimming and J lost 0 bases, with 9 bases between them. Germline V CDR1 and CDR2: SGHNT, YYREEE (reference sequence). The chain's CDR3 is CASSFGGPSYEQYF. Written as DNA, the CDR3 is TGTGCCAGCAGCTTCGGGGGGCCCTCCTACGAGCAGTACTTC.

The gene calls are TRBV5-5 and TRBJ1-1; TRBD1 might be the D (6 bases). The germline gives CDR1 SGHKS, CDR2 YYEKEE (reference sequence). Between the trimmed V and J ends, which lost 5 bases and 1 base, there was a span of 15 bases. The CDR3 extends over 15 amino acids. The CDR3 protein is CASRGTMGANTEAFF. Written as DNA, the CDR3 is TGTGCCAGCAGGGGGACAATGGGCGCGAACACTGAAGCTTTCTTT. Variable domain in full (rest from reference TRBV5-5 and TRBJ1-1): DAGVTQSPTHLIKTRGQQVTLRCSPISGHKSVSWYQQVLGQGPQFIFQYYEKEERGRGNFPDRFSARQFPNYSSELNVNALLLGDSALYLCASRGTMGANTEAFFGQGTRLTVV.

The chain carries TRBV11-2 and TRBJ1-1, with D hard to call. V lost 0 bases, J lost 2 bases, and 7 bases lay in between. The CDR3 runs to 14 residues. Germline assignment: CDR1 SGHAT and CDR2 FQNNGV. CDR3 residues: CASSLDQVNTEAFF. The CDR3 nucleotides read TGTGCCAGCAGCTTAGATCAGGTAAACACTGAAGCTTTCTTT.

The rearrangement uses TRBV2 and TRBJ1-1; perhaps TRBD1 as D (6 bases). Germline CDR1 and CDR2: SNHLY and FYNNEI. This CDR3 spans 14 amino acids. The ends were cut back, 6 bases at V and 3 bases at J, with 14 bases in the middle. DNA of the CDR3: TGTGCCAGCAGGGATGGACAGATCTACACTGAAGCTTTCTTT. Protein product: CASRDGQIYTEAFF.

The chain links TRBV27 to TRBJ1-5, with 7 bases matching TRBD1. The ends lost 5 bases at V and 11 bases at J; junction bases unmatched: 6. The V gene's germline CDR1 is MNHEY and CDR2 SMNVEV (reference sequence). This CDR3 has 12 amino acids. The CDR3, as DNA: TGTGCCAGCAGTACCCAGGGACAGTCCCAGCATTTT. Residues: CASSTQGQSQHF.

The V gene is TRBV5-1, the J gene TRBJ2-5; perhaps TRBD2 as D (6 bases). V was cut by 2 bases and J by 4 bases, with 12 bases left in between. The germline V gene has CDR1 SGHRS and CDR2 YFSETQ. The CDR3 extends over 14 amino acids. The CDR3 here is CASSLAGPGETQYF. Written as DNA, the CDR3 is TGCGCCAGCAGCTTAGCGGGCCCCGGAGAGACCCAGTACTTC.

The chain uses TRBV27 and TRBJ2-1; TRBD2 is a possible D gene (6 bases). The CDR3 runs to 14 residues. V was pared by 8 bases and J by 6 bases, with 17 bases between. Per the germline V gene, CDR1 is MNHEY and CDR2 is SMNVEV (reference sequence). The CDR3 loop is CASGPRDSANEQFF. CDR3 nucleotides: TGTGCCAGCGGACCCCGGGACTCAGCCAATGAGCAGTTCTTC.

CDR3 nucleotide sequence: TGTGCCAGCAGCCTGGACAGGGAAGTAAATCAGCCCCAGCATTTT. As protein: CASSLDREVNQPQHF. V gene TRBV6-5 combines with J gene TRBJ1-5; 8 bases match TRBD1. The germline V gene encodes CDR1 MNHEY and CDR2 SVGAGI. The CDR3 extends over 15 amino acids. V lost 6 bases, J lost 4 bases, and 8 bases stayed unmatched.

This chain joins TRBV27 and TRBJ2-7; tentatively, D is TRBD1 (6 bases). Germline V lookup: CDR1 MNHEY, CDR2 SMNVEV (reference sequence). This CDR3 is 14 amino acids long. The germline V and J ends were trimmed by 6 bases and 2 bases, with 14 bases remaining between them. The CDR3 DNA is TGTGCCAGCAGCAGGGGACAAGGCGCCTACGAGCAGTACTTC. It is translated as CASSRGQGAYEQYF.

This chain links TRBV28 with TRBJ1-1; 9 bases fit TRBD1. CDR1 and CDR2 (germline): MDHEN, SYDVKM. V was clipped by 8 bases and J by 0 bases; unmatched bases: 13. The length of the CDR3 is 17 residues. CDR3 protein: CASHEQGAGFMNTEAFF. CDR3 coding DNA: TGTGCCAGCCATGAACAGGGGGCCGGGTTCATGAACACTGAAGCTTTCTTT.

The V gene is TRBV19, the J gene TRBJ2-1; a weak D match, TRBD1 (6 bases). The CDR3 is 16 amino acids. Germline-derived CDR1 and CDR2 are LNHDA and SQIVND (reference sequence). The germline V and J ends were trimmed by 3 bases and 5 bases, with 17 bases remaining between them. This chain's CDR3 is CASSIRALTGHNEQFF. Written as DNA, the CDR3 is TGTGCCAGTAGTATTCGGGCCCTCACAGGGCACAATGAGCAGTTCTTC.

The rearrangement joins TRBV5-1 to TRBJ2-7, with D perhaps matching TRBD2 (6 bases). The CDR3 covers 17 residues. The V and J ends lost 2 bases and 5 bases respectively, with 23 bases between them. Germline assignment: CDR1 SGHRS and CDR2 YFSETQ. CDR3 protein: CASSLVPSEGLVHEQYF. The DNA for the CDR3 is TGCGCCAGCAGCTTAGTCCCTTCGGAGGGCCTGGTACACGAGCAGTACTTC.

This chain links TRBV27 with TRBJ2-7; the D gene is possibly TRBD2 (7 bases). Germline assignment: CDR1 MNHEY and CDR2 SMNVEV (reference sequence). The ends were cut back, 6 bases at V and 2 bases at J, with 14 bases in the middle. The CDR3 loop spans 14 amino acids. CDR3 loop: CASSDRGAPYEQYF. The CDR3 bases are TGTGCCAGCAGCGACCGGGGGGCCCCCTACGAGCAGTACTTC.

The rearrangement links TRBV11-2 to TRBJ2-1, with TRBD2 matching over 9 bases. The V gene end was trimmed by 3 bases and the J gene end by 7 bases; junction bases not matched to a gene: 7. The CDR3 is made up of 15 amino acids. CDR1 is SGHAT and CDR2 is FQNNGV in the germline V gene. CDR3 sequence reads: CASSLGGRARNEQFF. For the CDR3, the DNA is TGTGCCAGCAGCTTGGGCGGGAGGGCCAGGAATGAGCAGTTCTTC.